Below are 4 T cell receptor beta chains sequenced from a single sample in a study of graft-versus-host responses after intestinal transplantation. This table comes from immunoSEQ multiplex PCR, and its TCRdb copy is limited to in-frame clones, with some not included. This sample yields about 8,900 clones, of which under 35% are seen a single time; around 5% belongs to the top ten. Co-plating was performed using about 200,000 CFSE-labeled responder cells and about 200,000 irradiated, violet-dye-labeled stimulator cells. Sequencing was performed on alloreactive CD8+ T cells from a mixed lymphocyte reaction culture, taken before transplantation. Subset meaning: CFSE-low proliferating T cells sorted from roughly six-day pre-transplant mixed lymphocyte reaction (GvH or HvG direction). Receptors originate from a human patient who was an organ donor for intestinal transplantation.

The rearrangement joins TRBV6-9 to TRBJ2-7; D might be TRBD1 or TRBD2, each matching 7 bases. The CDR3 has 14 residues. Germline CDR1 reads MNHGY; CDR2 reads SVAAGI. V lost 5 bases and J lost 4, with 15 bases in between. Written as DNA, the CDR3 is TGTGCCAGCAGTGAATCCCAGGGGGGGTACGAGCAGTACTTC. It encodes CASSESQGGYEQYF.

The V call is TRBV5-8, the J call TRBJ2-5; D not resolved. Germline assignment: CDR1 SGHTS and CDR2 YDEGEE. CDR3 length: 13 amino acids. V was trimmed by 1 base and J by 3 bases, leaving 7 bases between them. The CDR3 loop is CASSLLVEETQYF. The DNA for the CDR3 is TGTGCCAGCAGCTTGTTAGTCGAAGAGACCCAGTACTTC.

This clone is deemed large. The chain combines TRBV11-2 with TRBJ2-7, with 7 bases identical to TRBD1. From germline, CDR1 is SGHAT and CDR2 FQNNGV. The CDR3 runs to 15 residues. J was trimmed by 0 bases and V by 4 bases; bases with no gene match: 6. The CDR3 here is CASSSEGQPSYEQYF. As DNA, the CDR3 is TGTGCCAGCAGCTCCGAGGGACAGCCCTCCTACGAGCAGTACTTC. Full variable domain (missing parts from reference TRBV11-2 and TRBJ2-7): EAGVAQSPRYKIIEKRQSVAFWCNPISGHATLYWYQQILGQGPKLLIQFQNNGVVDDSQLPKDRFSAERLKGVDSTLKIQPAKLEDSAVYLCASSSEGQPSYEQYFGPGTRLTVT.

The gene calls are TRBV6-4 and TRBJ2-5; the match to TRBD1 covers 9 bases. The CDR3 spans 17 residues. Germline V gene sequence: CDR1 MRHNA, CDR2 SNTAGT. Losses at the gene ends were 4 bases for V and 0 bases for J; bases not matched to a gene: 9. CDR3 region: CASSAGTGLANQETQYF. The CDR3 DNA is TGTGCCAGCAGTGCCGGGACAGGGTTAGCCAACCAAGAGACCCAGTACTTC.